This TCR beta chain was identified during a study of cytomegalovirus exposure and HLA in healthy donors. Findings of the study overall: In vitro data verified a few CMV-associated chains as specific for CMV antigens. Cytomegalovirus status was reportedly diagnosed by the classifier with high sensitivity and specificity. The finding came from a later analysis; first-cohort TCR clusters tended to co-occur in the roughly 110 validation repertoires. Cytomegalovirus association was assigned to about 150 TCR beta chains.

Germline V gene lookup returns CDR1 LGHNA and CDR2 YNFKEQ. The CDR3 is 17 residues long. The V gene end was trimmed by 0 bases and the J gene end by 0 bases; junction bases not matched to a gene: 4. To note about this clone: The antigen is not known.

Sequencing was performed with immunoSEQ multiplex PCR; in TCRdb, only in-frame clones are kept and a portion is missing. The data contain about 280,000 clones, around nine tenths of them seen just once; the ten biggest clones take up approximately 0.9%. The V and J genes are TRBV4-2 and TRBJ1-2, with 10 positions matching TRBD1. Sample: PBMCs. The TCR comes from a woman aged 18 to 35 in good health and CMV-seronegative. CDR3 DNA: TGTGCCAGCAGCCAAGATTATGGGACAGGGGCTAACTATGGCTACACCTTC. Its protein product is CASSQDYGTGANYGYTF.